Following are 7 T cell receptor beta chains from one sample sequenced in a study of control samples from healthy donors and cancer patients. Profiling relied on immunoSEQ multiplex PCR, and the TCRdb table lists in-frame clones only, not all of them. The sample holds approximately 86,000 clones, over 65% seen once. The specimen sequenced was blood. Every receptor here comes from a woman aged 40 to 55 in good health.

The J gene is TRBJ1-2, the V gene TRBV6-1; the D gene is possibly TRBD1 (6 bases). Germline-derived CDR1 and CDR2 are MNHNS and SASEGT. Trimming cost V 0 bases and J 8 bases, with 19 bases left between them. The CDR3 sequence is 16 residues long. The CDR3 loop reads CASSEAGGGKMVGYTF. In nucleotides, the CDR3 is TGTGCCAGCAGTGAAGCGGGAGGGGGGAAGATGGTGGGCTACACCTTC.

J is TRBJ1-1 and V is TRBV7-2; 7 bases map to TRBD1. V trimming: 0 bases; J trimming: 4 bases; junction bases outside the gene matches: 8. The germline V gene has CDR1 SGHTA and CDR2 FQGNSA. The CDR3 is 16 amino acids. CDR3 residues: CASSLAADRVGTEAFF. In DNA, the CDR3 is TGTGCCAGCAGCTTAGCAGCCGACAGGGTTGGCACTGAAGCTTTCTTT.

The rearrangement uses TRBV27 and TRBJ1-1; 7 bases fit TRBD1. Germline-derived CDR1 and CDR2 are MNHEY and SMNVEV (reference sequence). Trimming at V came to 5 bases and at J to 5 bases, leaving 11 bases not matched to a gene. The CDR3 is 15 amino acids. In DNA form, the CDR3 reads TGTGCCAGCAGTCCAGACAGGGTCGGGGTGACTGAAGCTTTCTTT. It is translated as CASSPDRVGVTEAFF.

The rearrangement joins TRBV18 to TRBJ1-2; no firm D call. Germline V CDR1 and CDR2: KGHSH, LQKENI. The CDR3 is 14 residues long. With 1 base removed from V and 2 bases from J, the gap between germline ends came to 8 bases. CDR3 in amino acids: CASSPQGQNYGYTF. CDR3 DNA sequence: TGTGCCAGCTCACCACAAGGGCAGAACTATGGCTACACCTTC.

V usage is TRBV7-2 and J usage is TRBJ2-7, with 8 bases lining up with TRBD1. V trimming: 10 bases; J trimming: 6 bases; junction bases outside the gene matches: 14. Per the germline V gene, CDR1 is SGHTA and CDR2 is FQGNSA. The CDR3 spans 14 residues. The CDR3 here is CATHSGTGGGEQYF. The DNA of the CDR3 is TGTGCCACCCATTCCGGGACAGGAGGGGGCGAGCAGTACTTC.

The gene calls are TRBV10-3 and TRBJ1-6, with D perhaps matching TRBD1 (6 bases). Trimming cost V 8 bases and J 9 bases, with 11 bases left between them. Germline V gene data show CDR1 as ENHRY and CDR2 as SYGVKD. CDR3 length: 12 residues. The CDR3: CAIRDKSSPLHF. The CDR3 DNA reads TGTGCCATCCGGGACAAAAGTTCACCCCTCCACTTT.

This clone is a singleton in its sample. The chain couples TRBV7-9 to TRBJ1-2; tentatively, D is TRBD1 (6 bases). CDR1 is SEHNR, CDR2 FQNEAQ, per germline (reference sequence). This CDR3 is 17 amino acids long. Trimming took off 3 bases at V and 1 base at J, with 18 bases between the two ends. The CDR3 coding sequence is TGTGCCAGCAGCTTCGCGGGGGCAGGGGTCTTTAACTATGGCTACACCTTC. Protein product: CASSFAGAGVFNYGYTF.